This T cell receptor (beta chain) was found in a study of beta chain features in type 1 diabetes. Study observations and caveats: Shorter TCRB CDR3s, moderately but significantly so, were found in Type 1 diabetes patients in all four CD4+ subsets.

Germline CDR1 is SGHNT and CDR2 is YYREEE (reference sequence). With 3 bases removed from V and 5 bases from J, the gap between germline ends came to 14 bases. The CDR3 extends over 14 amino acids. A remark on this clone: As yet, its antigen is unknown.

Every isolated RNA sample was fully reverse transcribed, so sequencing captured expressed TCRB transcripts. There were 3.4 million or so reads on average in the naive, central memory and regulatory T cell samples. The repertoire was sequenced with immunoSEQ multiplex PCR; TCRdb's copy has only in-frame clones and lacks some. The repertoire holds 500,000 to 650,000 clones, with 9.5% to 15% as singletons. Donors underwent one heparinised blood draw, about 120 mL on average. The authors sorted CD4+ naive, central memory, regulatory and stem cell-like memory cells via CD45RO/CCR7/CD25/CD127/CD95/CD27. The receptor was isolated from a man between 25 and 39 years old with type 1 diabetes. The chain joins TRBV5-4 to TRBJ2-5; TRBD1 is a possible D gene (5 bases). Material for sequencing was naive CD4+ T cells from blood. The CDR3 reads CASSSPQGLETQYF. CDR3 in DNA: TGTGCCAGCAGCTCCCCTCAGGGTTTGGAGACCCAGTACTTC. The whole variable domain, filled in from reference TRBV5-4 and TRBJ2-5, reads ETGVTQSPTHLIKTRGQQVTLRCSSQSGHNTVSWYQQALGQGPQFIFQYYREEENGRGNFPPRFSGLQFPNYSSELNVNALELDDSALYLCASSSPQGLETQYFGPGTRLLVL.